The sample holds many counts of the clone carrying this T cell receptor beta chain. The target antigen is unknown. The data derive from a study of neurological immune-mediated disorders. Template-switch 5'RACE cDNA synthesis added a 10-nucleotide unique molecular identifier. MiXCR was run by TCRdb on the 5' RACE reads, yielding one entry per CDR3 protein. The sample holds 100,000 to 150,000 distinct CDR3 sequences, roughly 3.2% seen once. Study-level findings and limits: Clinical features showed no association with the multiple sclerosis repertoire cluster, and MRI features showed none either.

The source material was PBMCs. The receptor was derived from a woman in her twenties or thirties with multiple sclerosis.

CDR3 nucleotide sequence: TGTGCCACCAGTGATCGGCCTCGGACAGGATTGAACACTGAAGCTTTCTTT. It specifies CATSDRPRTGLNTEAFF. The V gene is TRBV24-1, the J gene TRBJ1-1; TRBD1 matches 7 bases. V was clipped by 3 bases and J by 0 bases; unmatched bases: 9. CDR3 length: 17 amino acids. The germline V gene has CDR1 KGHDR and CDR2 SFDVKD.